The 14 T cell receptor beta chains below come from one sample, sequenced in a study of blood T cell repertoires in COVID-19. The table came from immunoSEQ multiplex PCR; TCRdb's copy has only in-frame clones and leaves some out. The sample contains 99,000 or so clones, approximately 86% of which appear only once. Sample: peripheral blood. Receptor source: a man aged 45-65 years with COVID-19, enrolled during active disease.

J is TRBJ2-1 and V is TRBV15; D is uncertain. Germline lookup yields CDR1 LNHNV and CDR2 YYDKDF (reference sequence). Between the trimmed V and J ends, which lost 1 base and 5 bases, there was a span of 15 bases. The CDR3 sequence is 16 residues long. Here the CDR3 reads CATSRVDTLTDNEQFF. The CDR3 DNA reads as TGTGCCACCAGCAGAGTCGACACCTTGACGGACAATGAGCAGTTCTTC.

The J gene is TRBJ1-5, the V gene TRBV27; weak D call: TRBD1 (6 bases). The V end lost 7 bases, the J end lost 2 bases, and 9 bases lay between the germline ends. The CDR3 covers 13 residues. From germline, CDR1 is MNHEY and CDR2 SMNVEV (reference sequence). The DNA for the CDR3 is TGTGCCAGCAACAGGGATGGCAATCAGCCCCAGCATTTT. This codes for CASNRDGNQPQHF.

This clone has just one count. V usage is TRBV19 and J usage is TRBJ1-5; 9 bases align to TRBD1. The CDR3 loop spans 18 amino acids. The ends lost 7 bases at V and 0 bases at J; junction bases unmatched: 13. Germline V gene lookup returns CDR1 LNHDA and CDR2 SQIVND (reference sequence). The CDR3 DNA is TGTGCCAGTAATAACATACGGGACAGGGATTATAGCAATCAGCCCCAGCATTTT. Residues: CASNNIRDRDYSNQPQHF.

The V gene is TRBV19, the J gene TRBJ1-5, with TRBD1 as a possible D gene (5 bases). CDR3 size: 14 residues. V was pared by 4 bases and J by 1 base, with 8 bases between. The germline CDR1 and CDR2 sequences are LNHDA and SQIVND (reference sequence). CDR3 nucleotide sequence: TGTGCCAGTAGTAGGACACTAAGCAATCAGCCCCAGCATTTT. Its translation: CASSRTLSNQPQHF.

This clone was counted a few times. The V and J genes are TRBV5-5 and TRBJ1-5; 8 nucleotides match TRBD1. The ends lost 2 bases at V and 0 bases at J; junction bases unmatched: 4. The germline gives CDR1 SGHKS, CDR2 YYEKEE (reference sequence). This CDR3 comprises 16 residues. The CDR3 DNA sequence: TGTGCCAGCAGCTTAGACAGGGGTAGTAGCAATCAGCCCCAGCATTTT. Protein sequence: CASSLDRGSSNQPQHF.

CDR3 coding DNA: TGTGCCAGCAGCTTGGGAGCGGTGCCCTATGGCTACACCTTC. Translated, it gives CASSLGAVPYGYTF. This rearrangement joins TRBV5-5 to TRBJ1-2; no firm D call. CDR3 length: 14 residues. V was shortened by 0 bases and J by 4 bases, with 10 bases between the two germline ends. Germline loops: CDR1 SGHKS, CDR2 YYEKEE (reference sequence).

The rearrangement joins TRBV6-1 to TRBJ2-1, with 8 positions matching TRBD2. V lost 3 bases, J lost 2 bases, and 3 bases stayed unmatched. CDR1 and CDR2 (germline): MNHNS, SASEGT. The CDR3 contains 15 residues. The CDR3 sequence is CASSDGGGPYNEQFF. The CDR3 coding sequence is TGTGCCAGCAGTGATGGCGGGGGGCCCTACAATGAGCAGTTCTTC.

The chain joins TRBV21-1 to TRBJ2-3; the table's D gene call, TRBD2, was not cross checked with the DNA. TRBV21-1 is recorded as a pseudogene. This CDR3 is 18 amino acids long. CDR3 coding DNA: TGTGCCAGCAGCAAAAAGCCTAGCGGGGGGAATAGCACAGATACGCAGTATTTT. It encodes CASSKKPSGGNSTDTQYF.

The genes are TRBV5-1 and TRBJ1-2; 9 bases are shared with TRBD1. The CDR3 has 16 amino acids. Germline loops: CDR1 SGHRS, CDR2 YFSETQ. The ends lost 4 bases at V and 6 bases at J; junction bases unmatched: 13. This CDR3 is CASSIDPGTGRNGYTF. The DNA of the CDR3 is TGCGCCAGCAGCATAGATCCCGGGACAGGGAGGAATGGCTACACCTTC.

The CDR3 loop is CASSIRVQPQHF. CDR3 sequence (DNA): TGTGCCAGCAGCATCAGGGTTCAGCCCCAGCATTTT. The V and J genes are TRBV11-2 and TRBJ1-5; D might be TRBD1 (5 bases). The CDR3 sequence is 12 residues long. V shed 5 bases and J shed 6 bases, with 8 bases lying between them. Germline CDR1 is SGHAT and CDR2 is FQNNGV.

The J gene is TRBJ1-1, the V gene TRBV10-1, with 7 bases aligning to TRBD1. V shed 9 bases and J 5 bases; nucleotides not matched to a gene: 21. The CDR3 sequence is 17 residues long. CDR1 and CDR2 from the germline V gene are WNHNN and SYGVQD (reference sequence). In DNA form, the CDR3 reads TGCGCCAGTCTAGAATGTCGAAGAGTACAGGGGCGGACTGAAGCTTTCTTT. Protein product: CASLECRRVQGRTEAFF.

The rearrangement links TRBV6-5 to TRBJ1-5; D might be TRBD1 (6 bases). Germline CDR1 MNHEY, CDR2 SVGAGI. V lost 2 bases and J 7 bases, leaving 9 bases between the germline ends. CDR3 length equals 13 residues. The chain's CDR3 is CASSYTQGQPQHF. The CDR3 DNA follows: TGTGCCAGCAGTTACACGCAGGGGCAGCCCCAGCATTTT.

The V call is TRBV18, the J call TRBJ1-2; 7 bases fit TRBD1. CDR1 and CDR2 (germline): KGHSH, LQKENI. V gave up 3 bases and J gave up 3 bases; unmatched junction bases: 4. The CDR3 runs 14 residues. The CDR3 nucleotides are TGTGCCAGCTCACCGGGAACAGGGGACTATGGCTACACCTTC. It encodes CASSPGTGDYGYTF.

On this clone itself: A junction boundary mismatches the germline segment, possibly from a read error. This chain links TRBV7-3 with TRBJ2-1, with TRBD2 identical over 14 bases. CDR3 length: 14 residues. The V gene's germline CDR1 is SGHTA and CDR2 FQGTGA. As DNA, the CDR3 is TGTGCCAGCAGCTTAACTGGGACTAGCGGGGGTATGATCTTC. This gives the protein CASSLTGTSGGMIF.